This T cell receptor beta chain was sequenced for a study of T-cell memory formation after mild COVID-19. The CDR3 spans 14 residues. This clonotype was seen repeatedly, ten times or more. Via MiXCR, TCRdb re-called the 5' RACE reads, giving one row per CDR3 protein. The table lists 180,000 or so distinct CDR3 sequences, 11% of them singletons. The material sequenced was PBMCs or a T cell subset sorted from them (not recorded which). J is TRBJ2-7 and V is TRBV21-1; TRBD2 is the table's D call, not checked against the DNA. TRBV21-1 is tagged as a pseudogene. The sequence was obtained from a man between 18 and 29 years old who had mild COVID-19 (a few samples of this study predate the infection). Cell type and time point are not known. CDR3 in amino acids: CASSKATEAGEQYV. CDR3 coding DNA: TGTGCCAGCAGCAAAGCCACGGAGGCCGGCGAGCAGTACGTC.